The 9 T cell receptor beta chains given below trace back to one sample, sequenced in a study of OX40 agonist ivuxolimab in advanced cancers. Profiled with immunoSEQ multiplex PCR; TCRdb holds only in-frame clones, not every one. Found here are 77,000 or so clones, approximately 95% of them singletons; the top ten hold 20%. Sequencing used CD4+ or CD8+ T cells sorted from blood, obtained in a trial of the OX40 agonist ivuxolimab. The receptors derive from an adult with an advanced solid tumor such as melanoma, head and neck, liver or kidney cancer.

The chain is built from TRBV7-8 and TRBJ2-1; a possible D gene is TRBD1 (6 bases). Looked up from germline, CDR1 is SGHVS and CDR2 is FQNEAQ. V was shortened by 1 base and J by 7 bases, with 11 bases between the two germline ends. The CDR3 extends over 14 amino acids. The CDR3: CASSLVAGENEQFF. CDR3 DNA: TGTGCCAGCAGCTTAGTGGCAGGGGAGAATGAGCAGTTCTTC. The variable domain in full, completed from reference TRBV7-8 and TRBJ2-1, reads GAGVSQSPRYKVAKRGQDVALRCDPISGHVSLFWYQQALGQGPEFLTYFQNEAQLDKSGLPSDRFFAERPEGSVSTLKIQRTQQEDSAVYLCASSLVAGENEQFFGPGTRLTVL.

This clone showed up just once. The chain employs TRBV5-4 and TRBJ1-1; 8 bases align to TRBD1. CDR3 length equals 16 residues. J lost 0 bases, V lost 4 bases, and 8 bases had no gene match. CDR1 and CDR2 (germline): SGHNT, YYREEE (reference sequence). CDR3 amino acids: CASSPRQGTMNTEAFF. In DNA, the CDR3 is TGTGCCAGCAGCCCAAGACAGGGGACAATGAACACTGAAGCTTTCTTT.

Comment on this clone: This CDR3 is also generated by other DNA sequences in the sample. The chain joins TRBV6-5 to TRBJ1-2; D is undetermined. The germline CDR1 and CDR2 sequences are MNHEY and SVGAGI. The CDR3 loop spans 14 amino acids. Trimming left V 0 bases short and J 2 bases short, with 7 bases between. For the CDR3, the DNA is TGTGCCAGCAGTTACTCTGGGTCCAACTATGGCTACACCTTC. Protein: CASSYSGSNYGYTF.

This clone was found once. This chain connects TRBV13 to TRBJ1-4; a possible D gene is TRBD1 (5 bases). Trimming pared 0 bases from V and 7 bases from J, leaving 15 bases between. The CDR3 runs to 16 residues. Germline V lookup: CDR1 PRHDT, CDR2 FYEKMQ (reference sequence). The CDR3 nucleotides read TGTGCCAGCAGCTTAGGCCCGGAGCCCCAGGGTGAAAAACTGTTTTTT. Translated: CASSLGPEPQGEKLFF.

The gene calls are TRBV29-1 and TRBJ2-1; 12 bases line up with TRBD1. The CDR3 runs to 15 residues. Germline loops: CDR1 SQVTM, CDR2 ANQGSEA. With 4 bases clipped from V and 4 bases from J, the junction kept 5 bases outside the gene matches. The CDR3 sequence is CSVVGTGGVYNEQFF. In DNA, the CDR3 is TGCAGCGTTGTCGGGACAGGGGGCGTTTACAATGAGCAGTTCTTC.

The chain uses TRBV27 and TRBJ2-7, with TRBD2 identical over 14 bases. V lost 5 bases to trimming and J lost 5 bases; unmatched junction nucleotides: 11. The CDR3 has 17 residues. The germline CDR1 and CDR2 sequences are MNHEY and SMNVEV (reference sequence). The CDR3 bases are TGTGCCAGCAGTCCCCTGACTAGCGGGGGGGCCCAGAACGAGCAGTACTTC. As protein: CASSPLTSGGAQNEQYF.

J is TRBJ1-6 and V is TRBV7-9, with a possible D match to TRBD1 (5 bases). V was clipped by 5 bases and J by 6 bases, with 17 bases between them. There are 16 residues in the CDR3. Germline V gives CDR1 SEHNR, CDR2 FQNEAQ (reference sequence). CDR3 region: CASSPGFGGTNSPLHF. CDR3 nucleotides: TGTGCCAGCAGCCCCGGATTTGGGGGTACTAATTCACCCCTCCACTTT.

V is TRBV6-5 and J is TRBJ1-1, with a weak D call TRBD1 (5 bases). CDR1 and CDR2 (germline): MNHEY, SVGAGI. The V end was cut by 5 bases, the J end by 6 bases, with 10 bases between. CDR3 length equals 12 residues. The DNA for the CDR3 is TGTGCCAGCAGTACAGGAGGGCCTGAAGCTTTCTTT. It yields the protein CASSTGGPEAFF.

In DNA, the CDR3 is TGTGCCAGCAGCTTGGGATACAATGAGCAGTTCTTC. Its translation: CASSLGYNEQFF. The chain links TRBV13 to TRBJ2-1, with D unclear. The CDR3 spans 12 residues. Germline V lookup: CDR1 PRHDT, CDR2 FYEKMQ (reference sequence). V was trimmed by 3 bases and J by 4 bases, leaving 4 bases between them.